This T cell receptor beta chain was identified during a study of cytomegalovirus exposure and HLA in healthy donors. Turning to the study itself: HLA-typed donors were the source of approximately 88 million unique TCRs held in an early data release.

This CDR3 has 15 amino acids. Per germline, CDR1 SEHNR and CDR2 FQNEAQ (reference sequence). V lost 2 bases to trimming and J lost 4 bases, with 9 bases between them. PCR employed 60 Vbeta and 13 Jbeta primers. The repertoire was sequenced with immunoSEQ multiplex PCR; TCRdb's copy has only in-frame clones and lacks some. This sample has approximately 140,000 clones, with approximately 82% found just once. The J gene is TRBJ1-6, the V gene TRBV7-9, with D unresolved. The source material was PBMCs. The TCR originated in a boy younger than 10 in good health and CMV-seronegative. The chain's CDR3 is CASSLQSNYNSPLHF. Written as DNA, the CDR3 is TGTGCCAGCAGCTTACAGTCCAATTATAATTCACCCCTCCACTTT.